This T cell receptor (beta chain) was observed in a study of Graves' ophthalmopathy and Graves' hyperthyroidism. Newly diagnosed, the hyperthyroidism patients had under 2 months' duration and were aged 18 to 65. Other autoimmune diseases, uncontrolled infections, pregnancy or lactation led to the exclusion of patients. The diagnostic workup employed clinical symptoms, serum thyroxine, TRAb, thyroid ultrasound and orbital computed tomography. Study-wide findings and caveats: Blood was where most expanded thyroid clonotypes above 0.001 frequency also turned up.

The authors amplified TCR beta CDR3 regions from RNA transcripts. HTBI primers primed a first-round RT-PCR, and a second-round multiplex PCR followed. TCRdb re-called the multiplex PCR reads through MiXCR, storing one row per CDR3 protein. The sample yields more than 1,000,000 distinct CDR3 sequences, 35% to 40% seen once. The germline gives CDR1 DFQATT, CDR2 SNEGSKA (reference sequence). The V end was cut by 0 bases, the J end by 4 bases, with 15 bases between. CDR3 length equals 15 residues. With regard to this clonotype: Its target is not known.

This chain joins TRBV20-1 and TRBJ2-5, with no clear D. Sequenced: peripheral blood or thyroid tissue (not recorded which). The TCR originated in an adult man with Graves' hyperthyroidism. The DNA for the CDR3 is TGCAGTGCTAGAGATCGGACGCTGAAAGGAGAGACCCAGTACTTC. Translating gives CSARDRTLKGETQYF.